This TCR beta chain was recorded in a study of circulating CD8 cells and anti-PD-1 response in melanoma. The CDR3 is 16 amino acids. The V end lost 2 bases, the J end lost 1 base, and 11 bases lay between the germline ends. CDR1 is KGHSH and CDR2 is LQKENI in the germline V gene. Sorting of live CD3+CD8+TCRalphabeta+ cells by PD-1 and/or TIGIT gave four subsets. The QIAseq Immune Repertoire TCR panel built the libraries from about 16 ng of total RNA. TCRdb processed the reads anew with MiXCR; each CDR3 protein has one entry. Here the sample spans some 760 distinct CDR3 sequences, 6% to 8% being singletons. This clonotype is labeled medium-sized.

The receptor's source is a human donor with melanoma. Sequenced material: CD8+ T cells from PBMCs, taken at baseline or after one month of anti-PD-1 therapy (not recorded which). The genes are TRBV18 and TRBJ2-2; D gene uncertain. The CDR3 protein is CASSPSRSVNTGELFF. The DNA for the CDR3 is TGTGCCAGCTCACCAAGCAGGTCCGTGAACACCGGGGAGCTGTTTTTT.